Below are 18 T cell receptor beta chains sequenced from a single sample in a study of blood T cell repertoires in COVID-19. Profiled with immunoSEQ multiplex PCR; TCRdb holds only in-frame clones, not every one. The sample has a few hundred thousand clones; approximately 85% are singletons. The specimen sequenced was PBMCs or T cells enriched from blood (not recorded which). The receptor source for this set is a young man who had recovered from COVID-19.

V gene TRBV5-1 combines with J gene TRBJ2-1, with D perhaps TRBD2 (6 bases). This CDR3 spans 14 amino acids. V dropped 4 bases and J dropped 7 bases, with 15 bases sitting between them. Germline V CDR1 and CDR2: SGHRS, YFSETQ. This CDR3 reads CASSPGTAFNEQFF. Written as DNA, the CDR3 is TGCGCCAGCAGCCCGGGGACTGCCTTTAATGAGCAGTTCTTC.

The CDR3 loop is CASSQAQGGAGYTF. The CDR3 nucleotides are TGCGCCAGCAGTCAGGCACAGGGAGGGGCTGGCTACACCTTC. This chain uses TRBV4-3 with TRBJ1-2, with a weak D call TRBD1 (6 bases). This CDR3 is built from 14 residues. Between the trimmed V and J ends, which lost 6 bases and 7 bases, there was a span of 18 bases. The germline gives CDR1 LGHNA, CDR2 YSLEER.

This chain connects TRBV5-1 to TRBJ2-7; TRBD1 is a possible D gene (6 bases). Germline CDR1 SGHRS, CDR2 YFSETQ. Trimming pared 2 bases from V and 0 bases from J, leaving 12 bases between. The length of the CDR3 is 15 residues. CDR3 in DNA: TGCGCCAGCAGCTTCGCCAGGGGAATCTCCTACGAGCAGTACTTC. This gives the protein CASSFARGISYEQYF.

The chain recombines TRBV28 with TRBJ1-1; D ambiguous. Per germline, CDR1 MDHEN and CDR2 SYDVKM. The CDR3 loop spans 11 amino acids. With 2 bases removed from V and 5 bases from J, the gap between germline ends came to 3 bases. CDR3 in amino acids: CASSLLTEAFF. The DNA for the CDR3 is TGTGCCAGCAGTTTACTTACTGAAGCTTTCTTT.

The chain combines TRBV11-2 with TRBJ2-1; tentatively, D is TRBD2 (6 bases). The CDR3 is made up of 16 amino acids. Trimming took off 2 bases at V and 2 bases at J, with 13 bases between the two ends. Germline V gene lookup returns CDR1 SGHAT and CDR2 FQNNGV. CDR3 DNA: TGTGCCAGCAGCTTACCGGCGGGGCGGACCTACAATGAGCAGTTCTTC. It translates to CASSLPAGRTYNEQFF.

This sequence joins TRBV7-9 and TRBJ2-4; D perhaps matches TRBD2 (6 bases). The CDR3 consists of 14 residues. V shed 3 bases and J shed 5 bases, with 11 bases lying between them. CDR1 SEHNR and CDR2 FQNEAQ come from the germline V gene (reference sequence). In nucleotides, the CDR3 is TGTGCCAGCAGCTTGGCGGGGTTAGAAAACATTCAGTACTTC. As protein: CASSLAGLENIQYF.

The chain uses TRBV27 and TRBJ2-1; 7 nucleotides match TRBD1. V was pared by 3 bases and J by 6 bases, with 2 bases of the junction left unmatched. The germline V gene encodes CDR1 MNHEY and CDR2 SMNVEV (reference sequence). The CDR3 spans 13 residues. CDR3 loop: CASSLTGFNEQFF. Here the CDR3 DNA reads TGTGCCAGCAGTTTGACAGGGTTCAATGAGCAGTTCTTC.

The V gene is TRBV3-1 (or the pseudogene TRBV3-2), the J gene TRBJ2-7, with 8 bases aligning to TRBD1. CDR1 is LGHDT and CDR2 is YNNKEL in the germline V gene (reference sequence). The CDR3 has 15 residues. Germline trimming cut 5 bases from V and 5 bases from J; bases unmatched to any gene: 11. CDR3 in amino acids: CASSILRTGRNEQYF. The CDR3 DNA sequence: TGTGCCAGCAGCATACTAAGGACAGGGAGGAACGAGCAGTACTTC.

On this clone: Mismatch with germline at one junction end may stem from a read error. CDR3 protein: CASSPDRGSDF. As DNA, the CDR3 is TGTGCCAGCAGCCCGGACAGGGGATCCGACTTC. The chain carries TRBV2 and TRBJ2-7, with 9 bases matching TRBD1. Germline loops: CDR1 SNHLY, CDR2 FYNNEI. The CDR3 has 11 residues.

The chain joins TRBV4-1 to TRBJ2-2; TRBD2 matches at 9 bases. The ends lost 5 bases at V and 4 bases at J; junction bases unmatched: 5. Per the germline V gene, CDR1 is MGHRA and CDR2 is YSYEKL. The CDR3 loop spans 15 amino acids. CDR3 bases: TGCGCCAGCAGCTGGGGACTAGCAATCACCGGGGAGCTGTTTTTT. Protein: CASSWGLAITGELFF.

Here the CDR3 reads CASSLKAGAWTGELFF. The CDR3 bases are TGTGCCAGCAGCCTCAAGGCGGGGGCTTGGACCGGGGAGCTGTTTTTT. The V call is TRBV9, the J call TRBJ2-2, with a possible D match to TRBD2 (7 bases). From germline, CDR1 is SGDLS and CDR2 YYNGEE. The V end lost 4 bases, the J end lost 5 bases, and 18 bases lay between the germline ends. CDR3 length equals 16 residues.

The chain employs TRBV2 and TRBJ2-1; perhaps TRBD2 as D (5 bases). The germline CDR1 and CDR2 sequences are SNHLY and FYNNEI. The length of the CDR3 is 13 residues. V lost 6 bases, J lost 0 bases, and 6 bases lay in between. CDR3 sequence reads: CASRGDSYNEQFF. The DNA for the CDR3 is TGTGCCAGCAGGGGAGACTCCTACAATGAGCAGTTCTTC. The complete variable domain, with remaining parts taken from reference TRBV2 and TRBJ2-1, reads EPEVTQTPSHQVTQMGQEVILRCVPISNHLYFYWYRQILGQKVEFLVSFYNNEISEKSEIFDDQFSVERPDGSNFTLKIRSTKLEDSAMYFCASRGDSYNEQFFGPGTRLTVL.

The chain employs TRBV6-2 or TRBV6-3 and TRBJ1-2; 9 nucleotides align to TRBD1. V shed 4 bases and J 3 bases; nucleotides not matched to a gene: 9. Germline CDR1 and CDR2: MNHEY and SVGEGT. This CDR3 is 16 amino acids long. CDR3 bases: TGTGCCAGCAGTTCATCCGGGACAGGGACGGACTATGGCTACACCTTC. Its protein product is CASSSSGTGTDYGYTF.

This clone was recorded only once. The V gene is TRBV9, the J gene TRBJ1-4; no clear D. This CDR3 has 15 residues. Per the germline V gene, CDR1 is SGDLS and CDR2 is YYNGEE. Trimming cost V 3 bases and J 3 bases, with 12 bases left between them. The CDR3 spells CASSATVGSNEKLFF. The CDR3 DNA reads TGTGCCAGCAGCGCAACAGTTGGGTCTAATGAAAAACTGTTTTTT.

This chain links TRBV7-9 with TRBJ1-4; TRBD1 is a possible D gene (5 bases). Trimming left V 2 bases short and J 7 bases short, with 11 bases between. This CDR3 comprises 14 residues. Germline V lookup: CDR1 SEHNR, CDR2 FQNEAQ (reference sequence). DNA for the CDR3: TGTGCCAGCAGCTTAACGGGGGGAGGTGAAAAACTGTTTTTT. It is translated as CASSLTGGGEKLFF. Full variable domain (remainder filled in from reference TRBV7-9 and TRBJ1-4): DTGVSQNPRHKITKRGQNVTFRCDPISEHNRLYWYRQTLGQGPEFLTYFQNEAQLEKSRLLSDRFSAERPKGSFSTLEIQRTEQGDSAMYLCASSLTGGGEKLFFGSGTQLSVL.

The genes are TRBV4-1 and TRBJ1-1, with a tentative D call TRBD1 (6 bases). This CDR3 region has 15 residues. CDR1 MGHRA and CDR2 YSYEKL come from the germline V gene. Trimming took 4 bases from V and 0 from J, leaving 12 bases between them. The CDR3 sequence is CASSLAGTMNTEAFF. CDR3 nucleotide sequence: TGCGCCAGCAGCCTTGCCGGGACAATGAACACTGAAGCTTTCTTT.

This chain joins TRBV5-4 and TRBJ2-7; 7 positions agree with TRBD1. The CDR3 is 14 residues long. V dropped 4 bases and J dropped 1; count of bases not matched to a gene: 5. Germline loops: CDR1 SGHNT, CDR2 YYREEE (reference sequence). In nucleotides, the CDR3 is TGTGCCAGCAGCCCCCGGGACAGTTCCTACGAGCAGTACTTC. Translating it yields CASSPRDSSYEQYF. The full variable domain, with the rest looked up from reference TRBV5-4 and TRBJ2-7, is ETGVTQSPTHLIKTRGQQVTLRCSSQSGHNTVSWYQQALGQGPQFIFQYYREEENGRGNFPPRFSGLQFPNYSSELNVNALELDDSALYLCASSPRDSSYEQYFGPGTRLTVT.

V usage is TRBV21-1 and J usage is TRBJ1-6; TRBD1 is the table's D call, not checked against the DNA. TRBV21-1 is deemed a pseudogene. This CDR3 has 17 residues. This CDR3 reads CASSKAASSFYNSPLHF. The CDR3 DNA reads as TGTGCCAGCAGCAAAGCGGCCAGTTCCTTCTATAATTCACCCCTCCACTTT.